The present T cell receptor (beta chain) was sequenced within a study of vaccination effects on CD4 cells after COVID-19. Overall study results and limits: The study, lacking early post-infection timepoints, had few convalescent patients.

Cultured cells yielded isolated CD4+ T cells after 10 to 11 days. It was two doses of either the BNT162b2 or mRNA-1273 vaccine that participants received. Days 3 and 7 were when half the medium was replaced with IL-2 medium. Only in-frame clones appear in the TCRdb table, and some are missing; sequencing was by immunoSEQ multiplex PCR. The sample includes tens of thousands of clones, roughly 74% of them seen just once. CDR1 is SGHRS, CDR2 YFSETQ, per germline. The CDR3 sequence is 11 residues long. The V end was cut by 4 bases, the J end by 3 bases, with 5 bases between. This clone was recorded only once. The antigen remains undetermined.

The chain recombines TRBV5-1 with TRBJ2-7; D remains unclear. The specimen was CD4+ T cells from PBMCs cultured without peptide, collected after COVID-19 vaccination. This clonotype originated in a human donor who received a COVID-19 vaccine. The CDR3 coding sequence is TGCGCCAGCAGCCGGAACTACGAGCAGTACTTC. It translates to CASSRNYEQYF.